Below, 3 T cell receptor beta chains from the same sample are listed, as sequenced in a study of CD8+ T cells in alopecia areata (dated by TCRdb to 2017 to 2018). The protocol used for the library was the immunoSEQ multiplex PCR assay. For TCR sequencing, RNA was extracted from every sample and reverse transcribed into cDNA to serve as template. Not all clones reach the TCRdb copy of this immuneACCESS table, which keeps in-frame sequences only. Checked studies attribute under half of the gap to unresolved V genes and leave the rest unexplained. The sample yields fewer than 90,000 clones; around 54% were counted once. 5.7% of the sample is held by the ten biggest clonotypes. Input material: NKG2D-high CD8+ T cells sorted from blood. What this sample's cell subset or site label stands for: sorted CD8+ NKG2D-high blood T cells. These TCRs come from a human donor with alopecia areata.

The chain uses TRBV29-1 and TRBJ1-1, with D unresolved. Per the germline V gene, CDR1 is SQVTM and CDR2 is ANQGSEA. The CDR3 is made up of 14 amino acids. V lost 1 base to trimming and J lost 4 bases, with 13 bases between them. The CDR3 sequence is CSVEGSDKGTEAFF. CDR3 DNA: TGCAGCGTTGAAGGGTCGGATAAGGGCACTGAAGCTTTCTTT.

The sample holds a few counts of this clone. J is TRBJ2-3 and V is TRBV29-1, with a possible D match to TRBD1 (6 bases). Germline V lookup: CDR1 SQVTM, CDR2 ANQGSEA. The length of the CDR3 is 14 residues. Trimming cost V 6 bases and J 2 bases, with 15 bases left between them. In DNA form, the CDR3 reads TGCAGCGTGCCAGGACAGTCCGTCACAGATACGCAGTATTTT. It specifies CSVPGQSVTDTQYF.

The chain couples TRBV9 to TRBJ2-6, with D perhaps TRBD1 (5 bases). Germline lookup yields CDR1 SGDLS and CDR2 YYNGEE. V was clipped by 3 bases and J by 2 bases, with 12 bases between them. This CDR3 has 16 amino acids. The CDR3 spells CASSDHRYPGANVLTF. The CDR3 nucleotides are TGTGCCAGCAGCGACCACAGGTATCCTGGGGCCAACGTCCTGACTTTC.